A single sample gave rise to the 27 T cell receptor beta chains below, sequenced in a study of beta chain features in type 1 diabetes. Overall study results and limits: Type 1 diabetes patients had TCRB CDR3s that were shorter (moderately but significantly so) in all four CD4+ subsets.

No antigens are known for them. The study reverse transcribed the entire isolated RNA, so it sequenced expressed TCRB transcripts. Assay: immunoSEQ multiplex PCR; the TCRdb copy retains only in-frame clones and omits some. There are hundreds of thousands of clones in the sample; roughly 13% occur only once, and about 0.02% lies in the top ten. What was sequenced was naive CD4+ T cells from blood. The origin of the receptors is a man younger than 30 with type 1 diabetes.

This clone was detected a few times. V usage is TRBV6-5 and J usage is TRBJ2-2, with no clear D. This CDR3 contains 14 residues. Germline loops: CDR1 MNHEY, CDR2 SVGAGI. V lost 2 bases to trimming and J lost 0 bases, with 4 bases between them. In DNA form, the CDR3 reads TGTGCCAGCAGTTACGTCTCGAACACCGGGGAGCTGTTTTTT. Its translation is CASSYVSNTGELFF.

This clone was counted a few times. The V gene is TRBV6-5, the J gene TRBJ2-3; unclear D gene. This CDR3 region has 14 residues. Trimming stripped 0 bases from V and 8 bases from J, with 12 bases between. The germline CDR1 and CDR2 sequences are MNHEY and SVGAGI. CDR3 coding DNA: TGTGCCAGCAGTTACTCTTCCGGCCAAGGTACGCAGTATTTT. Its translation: CASSYSSGQGTQYF.

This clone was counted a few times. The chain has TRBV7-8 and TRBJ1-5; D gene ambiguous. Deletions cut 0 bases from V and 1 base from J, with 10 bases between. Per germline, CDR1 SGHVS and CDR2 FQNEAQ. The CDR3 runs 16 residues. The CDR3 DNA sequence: TGTGCCAGCAGCTTAGCGGGTGGGGTCAGCAATCAGCCCCAGCATTTT. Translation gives CASSLAGGVSNQPQHF.

The CDR3 is CASRTTASGANVLTF. The CDR3 DNA reads TGTGCCAGTAGAACTACAGCCTCTGGGGCCAACGTCCTGACTTTC. This chain links TRBV19 with TRBJ2-6; D is uncertain. CDR3 length: 15 amino acids. V gave up 6 bases and J gave up 0 bases, with 9 bases separating them. Germline V gene sequence: CDR1 LNHDA, CDR2 SQIVND (reference sequence).

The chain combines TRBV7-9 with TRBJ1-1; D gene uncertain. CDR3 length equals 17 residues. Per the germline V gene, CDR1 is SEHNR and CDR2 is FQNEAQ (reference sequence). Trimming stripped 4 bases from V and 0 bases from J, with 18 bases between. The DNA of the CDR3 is TGTGCCAGCAGCTCTTCCGGTTCAGCGGCAGTGAACACTGAAGCTTTCTTT. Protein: CASSSSGSAAVNTEAFF.

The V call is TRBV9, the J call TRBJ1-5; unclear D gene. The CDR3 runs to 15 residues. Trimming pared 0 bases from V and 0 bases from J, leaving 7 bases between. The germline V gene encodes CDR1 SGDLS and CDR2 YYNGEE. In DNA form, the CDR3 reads TGTGCCAGCAGCGTAGGCCCCTCTAGCAATCAGCCCCAGCATTTT. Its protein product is CASSVGPSSNQPQHF.

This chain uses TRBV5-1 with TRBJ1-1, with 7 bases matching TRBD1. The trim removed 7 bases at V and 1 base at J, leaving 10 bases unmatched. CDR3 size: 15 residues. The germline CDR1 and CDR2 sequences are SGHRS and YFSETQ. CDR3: CASCTDRVRNTEAFF. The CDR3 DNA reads TGCGCCAGCTGTACAGACAGGGTAAGGAACACTGAAGCTTTCTTT. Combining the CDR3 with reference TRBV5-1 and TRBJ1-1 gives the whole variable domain KAGVTQTPRYLIKTRGQQVTLSCSPISGHRSVSWYQQTPGQGLQFLFEYFSETQRNKGNFPGRFSGRQFSNSRSEMNVSTLELGDSALYLCASCTDRVRNTEAFFGQGTRLTVV.

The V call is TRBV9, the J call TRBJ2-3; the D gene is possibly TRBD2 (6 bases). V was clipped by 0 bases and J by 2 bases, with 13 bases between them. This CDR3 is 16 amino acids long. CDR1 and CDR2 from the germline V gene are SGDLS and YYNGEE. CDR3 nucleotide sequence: TGTGCCAGCAGCGTAGGGGGACTGTCTATCACAGATACGCAGTATTTT. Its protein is CASSVGGLSITDTQYF.

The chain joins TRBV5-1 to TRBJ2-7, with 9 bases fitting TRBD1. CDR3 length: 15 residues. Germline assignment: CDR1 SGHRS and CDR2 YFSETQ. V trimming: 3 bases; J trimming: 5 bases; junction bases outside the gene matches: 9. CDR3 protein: CASSWGQGGPHEQYF. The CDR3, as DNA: TGCGCCAGCAGCTGGGGACAGGGTGGTCCCCACGAGCAGTACTTC. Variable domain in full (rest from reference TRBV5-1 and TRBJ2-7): KAGVTQTPRYLIKTRGQQVTLSCSPISGHRSVSWYQQTPGQGLQFLFEYFSETQRNKGNFPGRFSGRQFSNSRSEMNVSTLELGDSALYLCASSWGQGGPHEQYFGPGTRLTVT.

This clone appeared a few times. CDR3 in amino acids: CASSAGTEAFF. The DNA of the CDR3 is TGTGCCAGCAGTGCCGGCACTGAAGCTTTCTTT. J is TRBJ1-1 and V is TRBV6-4; D remains unclear. This CDR3 is 11 amino acids long. The V end was cut by 4 bases, the J end by 4 bases, with 4 bases between. The germline gives CDR1 MRHNA, CDR2 SNTAGT.

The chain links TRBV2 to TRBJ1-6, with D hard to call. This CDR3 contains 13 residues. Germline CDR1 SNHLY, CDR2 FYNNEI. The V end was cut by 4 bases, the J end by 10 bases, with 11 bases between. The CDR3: CASSVDVESPLHF. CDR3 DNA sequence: TGTGCCAGCAGTGTGGATGTGGAATCACCCCTCCACTTT. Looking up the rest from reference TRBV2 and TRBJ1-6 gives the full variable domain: EPEVTQTPSHQVTQMGQEVILRCVPISNHLYFYWYRQILGQKVEFLVSFYNNEISEKSEIFDDQFSVERPDGSNFTLKIRSTKLEDSAMYFCASSVDVESPLHFGNGTRLTVT.

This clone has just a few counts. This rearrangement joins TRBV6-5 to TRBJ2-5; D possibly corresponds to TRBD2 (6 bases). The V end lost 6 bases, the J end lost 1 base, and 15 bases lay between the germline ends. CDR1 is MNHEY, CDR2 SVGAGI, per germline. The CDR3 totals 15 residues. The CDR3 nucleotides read TGTGCCAGCAGAGAGACCCGGGACTTCCAAGAGACCCAGTACTTC. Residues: CASRETRDFQETQYF.

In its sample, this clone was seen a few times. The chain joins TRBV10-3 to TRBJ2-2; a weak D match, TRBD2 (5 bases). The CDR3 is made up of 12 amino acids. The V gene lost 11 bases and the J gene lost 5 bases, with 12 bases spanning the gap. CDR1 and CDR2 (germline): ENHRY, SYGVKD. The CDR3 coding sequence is TGTGCCGCGGGTACCGGAACCGGGGAGCTGTTTTTT. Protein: CAAGTGTGELFF.

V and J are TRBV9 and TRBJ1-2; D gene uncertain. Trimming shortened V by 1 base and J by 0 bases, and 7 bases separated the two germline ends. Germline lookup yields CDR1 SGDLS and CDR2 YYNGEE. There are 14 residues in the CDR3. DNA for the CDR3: TGTGCCAGCAGCGTACAGTTAGCTAACTATGGCTACACCTTC. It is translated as CASSVQLANYGYTF.

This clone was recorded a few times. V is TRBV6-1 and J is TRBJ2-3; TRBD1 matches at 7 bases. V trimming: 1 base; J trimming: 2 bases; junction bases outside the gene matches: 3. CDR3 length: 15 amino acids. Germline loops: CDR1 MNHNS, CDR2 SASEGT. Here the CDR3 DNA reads TGTGCCAGCAGTGAAGGACAGGGATTCACAGATACGCAGTATTTT. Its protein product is CASSEGQGFTDTQYF.

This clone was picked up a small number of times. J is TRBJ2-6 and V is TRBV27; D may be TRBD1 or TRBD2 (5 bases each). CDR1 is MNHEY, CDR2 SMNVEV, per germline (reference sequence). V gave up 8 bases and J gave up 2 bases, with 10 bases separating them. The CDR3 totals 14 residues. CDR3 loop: CASAGAAGANVLTF. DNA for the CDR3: TGTGCCAGCGCCGGGGCGGCTGGGGCCAACGTCCTGACTTTC.

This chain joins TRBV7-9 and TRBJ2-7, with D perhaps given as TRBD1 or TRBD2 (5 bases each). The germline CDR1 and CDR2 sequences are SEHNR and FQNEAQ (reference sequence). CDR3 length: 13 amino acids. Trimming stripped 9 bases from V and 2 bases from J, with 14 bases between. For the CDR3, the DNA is TGTGCCAGTATCCGGGACGGAACCTACGAGCAGTACTTC. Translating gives CASIRDGTYEQYF.

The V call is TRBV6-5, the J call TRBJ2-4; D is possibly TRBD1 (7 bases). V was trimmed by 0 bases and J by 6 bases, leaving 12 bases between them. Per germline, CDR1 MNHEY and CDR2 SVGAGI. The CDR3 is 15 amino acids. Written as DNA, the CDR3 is TGTGCCAGCAGTTACTCGAGGCAGGGGGGAAACATTCAGTACTTC. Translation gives CASSYSRQGGNIQYF.

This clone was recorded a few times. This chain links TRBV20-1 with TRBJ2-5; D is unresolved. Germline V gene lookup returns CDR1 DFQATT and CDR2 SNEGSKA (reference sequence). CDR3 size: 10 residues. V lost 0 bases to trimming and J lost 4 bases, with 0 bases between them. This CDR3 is CSAREETQYF. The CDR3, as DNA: TGCAGTGCTAGAGAAGAGACCCAGTACTTC.

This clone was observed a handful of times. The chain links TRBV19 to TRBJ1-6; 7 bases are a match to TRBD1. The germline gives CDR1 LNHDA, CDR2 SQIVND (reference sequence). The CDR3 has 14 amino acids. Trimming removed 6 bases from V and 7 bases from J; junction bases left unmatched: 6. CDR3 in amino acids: CASSLRDRNSPLHF. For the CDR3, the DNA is TGTGCCAGTAGCCTCCGGGACAGAAATTCACCCCTCCACTTT.

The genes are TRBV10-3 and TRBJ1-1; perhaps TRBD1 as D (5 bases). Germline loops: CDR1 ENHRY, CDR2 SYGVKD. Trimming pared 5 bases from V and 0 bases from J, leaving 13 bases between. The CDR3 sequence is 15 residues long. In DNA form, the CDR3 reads TGTGCCATCAGTCCCCGGGACGAAATGAACACTGAAGCTTTCTTT. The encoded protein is CAISPRDEMNTEAFF.

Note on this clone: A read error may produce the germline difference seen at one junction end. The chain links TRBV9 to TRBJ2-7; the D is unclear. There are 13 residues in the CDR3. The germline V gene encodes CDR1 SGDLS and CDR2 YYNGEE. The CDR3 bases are TGTGCCAGCAGCGTCCAACCGGTCCGTTTGTACCACTTC. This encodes CASSVQPVRLYHF.

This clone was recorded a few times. The CDR3 DNA reads as TGTGCCAGCACCAGGGGGTCCTACAATGAGCAGTTCTTC. Its translation: CASTRGSYNEQFF. This sequence joins TRBV25-1 and TRBJ2-1; 7 nucleotides line up with TRBD1. The germline V gene encodes CDR1 MGHDK and CDR2 SYGVNS. J lost 1 base, V lost 7 bases, and 1 base had no gene match. This CDR3 has 13 amino acids.

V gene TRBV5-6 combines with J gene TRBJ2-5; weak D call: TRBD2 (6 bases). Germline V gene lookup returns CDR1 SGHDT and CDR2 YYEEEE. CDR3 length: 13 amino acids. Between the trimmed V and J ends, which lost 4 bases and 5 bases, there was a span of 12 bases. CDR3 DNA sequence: TGTGCCAGCAGCCGAGGACGGGGGGAGACCCAGTACTTC. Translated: CASSRGRGETQYF.

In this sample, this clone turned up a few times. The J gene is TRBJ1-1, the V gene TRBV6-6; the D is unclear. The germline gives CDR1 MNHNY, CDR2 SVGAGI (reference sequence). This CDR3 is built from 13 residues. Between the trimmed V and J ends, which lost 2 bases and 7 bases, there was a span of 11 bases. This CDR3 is CASSYEGLLEAFF. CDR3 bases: TGTGCCAGCAGTTACGAGGGTTTACTTGAAGCTTTCTTT.

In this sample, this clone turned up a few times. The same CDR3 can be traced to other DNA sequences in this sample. CDR3 nucleotide sequence: TGTGCCTGGAGCAGGGTCAATCAGCCCCAGCATTTT. Its translation is CAWSRVNQPQHF. This sequence joins TRBV30 and TRBJ1-5, with a weak D call TRBD1 (5 bases). The ends were cut back, 3 bases at V and 3 bases at J, with 6 bases in the middle. CDR1 is GTSNPN and CDR2 is SVGIG in the germline V gene (reference sequence). This CDR3 has 12 residues.

Here the CDR3 reads CAIRPDPGQGDTGELFF. The CDR3 nucleotides are TGTGCCATCAGGCCCGACCCGGGGCAGGGCGACACCGGGGAGCTGTTTTTT. The chain is built from TRBV10-3 and TRBJ2-2; either TRBD1 or TRBD2 may fit D (5 bases each). V was shortened by 6 bases and J by 3 bases, with 20 bases between the two germline ends. Germline values: CDR1 ENHRY, CDR2 SYGVKD. The CDR3 loop spans 17 amino acids.